The next 3 T cell receptor beta chains were all read from a single sample in a study of spatial heterogeneity in lung cancer. TCRdb re-called the 5' RACE reads with MiXCR, one entry per CDR3 protein. The table records approximately 12,000 distinct CDR3 sequences, roughly 6.2% of them present only once. Time point of the sample: sample taken at primary tumor resection. Whole RNA obtained from tumor, nontumor lung or frozen PBMC underwent sequencing without sorting. This specimen consisted of normal lung tissue next to the tumor, obtained at surgery. Every receptor here comes from a male donor with early-stage non-small cell lung cancer.

This clonotype showed up just a few times. For a library built for alpha chains, this beta chain is a stray read; little rests on its size. V and J are TRBV9 and TRBJ2-1, with D possibly matching TRBD2 (5 bases). Germline V gives CDR1 SGDLS, CDR2 YYNGEE. The CDR3 has 13 residues. Trimming took 3 bases from V and 6 from J, leaving 10 bases between them. The CDR3 DNA reads as TGTGCCAGCAGCGAAAGAGGGATCAATGAGCAGTTCTTC. Translation: CASSERGINEQFF.

A note on this clonotype: Since it is a stray read in a library aimed at alpha chains, this beta chain has a size that is not meaningful. V usage is TRBV11-2 and J usage is TRBJ2-2; D remains ambiguous. There are 16 residues in the CDR3. Germline CDR1 and CDR2: SGHAT and FQNNGV. The V end was cut by 0 bases, the J end by 0 bases, with 8 bases between. The CDR3 reads CASSLDRLANTGELFF. The DNA of the CDR3 is TGTGCCAGCAGCTTAGATCGGCTAGCGAACACCGGGGAGCTGTTTTTT.

This clonotype turned up a few times. This beta chain is an unintended read in a library built for alpha chains; its size means little. The rearrangement links TRBV2 to TRBJ1-2, with 7 bases aligning to TRBD1. J lost 4 bases, V lost 5 bases, and 13 bases had no gene match. There are 16 residues in the CDR3. From germline, CDR1 is SNHLY and CDR2 FYNNEI. The CDR3, as DNA: TGTGCCAGCAGTACAAGCGGGACAGCTATTTCCTATGGCTACACCTTC. Amino acid sequence: CASSTSGTAISYGYTF.